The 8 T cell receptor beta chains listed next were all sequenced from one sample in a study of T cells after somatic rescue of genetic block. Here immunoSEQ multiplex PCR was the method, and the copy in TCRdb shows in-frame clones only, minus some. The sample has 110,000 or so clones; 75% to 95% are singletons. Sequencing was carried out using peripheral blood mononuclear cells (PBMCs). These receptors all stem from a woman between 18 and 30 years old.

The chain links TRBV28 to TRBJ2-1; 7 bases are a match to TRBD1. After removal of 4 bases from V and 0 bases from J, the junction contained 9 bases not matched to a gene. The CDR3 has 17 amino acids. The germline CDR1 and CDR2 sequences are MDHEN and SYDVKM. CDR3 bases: TGTGCCAGCAGTTCCGGAGACAGGGCGGGCTCCTACAATGAGCAGTTCTTC. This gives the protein CASSSGDRAGSYNEQFF.

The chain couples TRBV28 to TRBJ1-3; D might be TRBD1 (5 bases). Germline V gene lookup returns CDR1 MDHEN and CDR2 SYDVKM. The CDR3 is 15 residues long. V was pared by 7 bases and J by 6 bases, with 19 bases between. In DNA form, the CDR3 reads TGTGCCAGCAATAGCCACGGACAAAACTTAAACACCATATATTTT. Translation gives CASNSHGQNLNTIYF.

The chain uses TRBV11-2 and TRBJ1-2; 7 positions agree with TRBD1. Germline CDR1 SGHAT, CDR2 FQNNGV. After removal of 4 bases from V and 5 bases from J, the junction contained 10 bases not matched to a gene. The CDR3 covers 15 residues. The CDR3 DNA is TGTGCCAGCAGCTCAACGGGACAGATGGGATATGGCTACACCTTC. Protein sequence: CASSSTGQMGYGYTF. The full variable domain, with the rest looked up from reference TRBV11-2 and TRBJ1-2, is EAGVAQSPRYKIIEKRQSVAFWCNPISGHATLYWYQQILGQGPKLLIQFQNNGVVDDSQLPKDRFSAERLKGVDSTLKIQPAKLEDSAVYLCASSSTGQMGYGYTFGSGTRLTVV.

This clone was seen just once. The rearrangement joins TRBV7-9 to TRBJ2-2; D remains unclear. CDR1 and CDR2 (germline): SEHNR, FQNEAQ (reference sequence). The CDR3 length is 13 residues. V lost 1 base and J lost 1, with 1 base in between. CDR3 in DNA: TGTGCCAGCAGCTTAGGGAACACCGGGGAGCTGTTTTTT. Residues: CASSLGNTGELFF.

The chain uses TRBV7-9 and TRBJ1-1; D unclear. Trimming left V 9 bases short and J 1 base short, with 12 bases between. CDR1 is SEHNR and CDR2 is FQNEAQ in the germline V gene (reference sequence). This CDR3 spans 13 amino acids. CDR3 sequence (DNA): TGTGCCAGTTACGCCAGCGGGAACACTGAAGCTTTCTTT. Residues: CASYASGNTEAFF.

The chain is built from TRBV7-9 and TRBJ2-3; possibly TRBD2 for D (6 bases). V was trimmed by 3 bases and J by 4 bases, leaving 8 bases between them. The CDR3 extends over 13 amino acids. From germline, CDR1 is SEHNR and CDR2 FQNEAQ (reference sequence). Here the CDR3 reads CASSLGGADTQYF. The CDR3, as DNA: TGTGCCAGCAGCTTGGGGGGAGCAGATACGCAGTATTTT. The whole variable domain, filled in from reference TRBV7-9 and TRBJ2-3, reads DTGVSQNPRHKITKRGQNVTFRCDPISEHNRLYWYRQTLGQGPEFLTYFQNEAQLEKSRLLSDRFSAERPKGSFSTLEIQRTEQGDSAMYLCASSLGGADTQYFGPGTRLTVL.

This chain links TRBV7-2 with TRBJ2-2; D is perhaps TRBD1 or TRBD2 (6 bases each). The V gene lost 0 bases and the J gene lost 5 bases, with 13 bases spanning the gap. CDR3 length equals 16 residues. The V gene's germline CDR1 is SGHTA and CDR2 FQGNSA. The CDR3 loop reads CASSLAVGAGTGELFF. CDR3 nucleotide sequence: TGTGCCAGCAGCTTAGCCGTGGGGGCGGGGACCGGGGAGCTGTTTTTT.

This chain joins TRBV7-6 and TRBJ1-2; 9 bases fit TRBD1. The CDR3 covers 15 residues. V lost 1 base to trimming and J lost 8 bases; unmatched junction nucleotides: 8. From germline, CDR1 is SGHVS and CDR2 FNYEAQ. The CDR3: CASSLGPGQGAGYTF. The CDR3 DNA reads TGTGCCAGCAGCTTAGGGCCGGGACAGGGCGCAGGCTACACCTTC.